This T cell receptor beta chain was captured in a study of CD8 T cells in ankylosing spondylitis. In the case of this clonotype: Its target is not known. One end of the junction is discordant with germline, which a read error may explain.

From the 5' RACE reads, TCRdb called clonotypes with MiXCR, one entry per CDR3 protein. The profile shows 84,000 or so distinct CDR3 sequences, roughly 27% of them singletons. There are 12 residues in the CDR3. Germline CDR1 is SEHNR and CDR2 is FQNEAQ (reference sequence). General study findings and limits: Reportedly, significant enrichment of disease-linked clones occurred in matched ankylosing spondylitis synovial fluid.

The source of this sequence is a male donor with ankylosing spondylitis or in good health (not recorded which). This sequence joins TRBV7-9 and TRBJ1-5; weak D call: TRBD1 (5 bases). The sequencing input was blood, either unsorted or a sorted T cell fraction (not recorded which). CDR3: CASSLTAGPLVW. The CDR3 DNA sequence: TGTGCCAGCAGCTTGACGGCGGGACCGCTCGTTTGG.